These 27 T cell receptor beta chains were all obtained from the same sample, sequenced in a study of T cell repertoires in cytomegalovirus infection. These receptors' targets are unknown. MiXCR, run by TCRdb on the reads, gives a single entry per CDR3 protein. The table shows approximately 910,000 distinct CDR3 sequences, with approximately 31% occurring only once. Specimen: cultured CD8+ T cells from PBMCs, collected from culture after CMV antigen stimulation. Every receptor here comes from a human donor in good health (CMV status not recorded). Some clones in this sample may be carry-over from other donors' samples.

The J gene is TRBJ2-5, the V gene TRBV25-1; tentatively, D is TRBD1 (6 bases). With 6 bases removed from V and 6 bases from J, the gap between germline ends came to 17 bases. Per germline, CDR1 MGHDK and CDR2 SYGVNS. The CDR3 has 14 residues. CDR3: CASSSPGQKKTQYF. CDR3 in DNA: TGTGCCAGCAGCTCTCCAGGACAGAAAAAGACCCAGTACTTC.

This clonotype was detected ten times or more. The rearrangement joins TRBV7-2 to TRBJ1-5, with 8 positions matching TRBD1. V was clipped by 5 bases and J by 5 bases; unmatched bases: 8. This CDR3 has 15 amino acids. Germline loops: CDR1 SGHTA, CDR2 FQGNSA. The CDR3 coding sequence is TGTGCCAGCAGCCAGACAGGGGCAATCGATCAGCCCCAGCATTTT. It is translated as CASSQTGAIDQPQHF.

The rearrangement joins TRBV12-3 or TRBV12-4 to TRBJ1-1; D uncertain. V was cut by 1 base and J by 7 bases, with 10 bases left in between. This CDR3 has 13 amino acids. CDR3 amino acids: CASSLGQLNEAFF. In DNA form, the CDR3 reads TGTGCCAGCAGTTTAGGGCAGTTAAATGAAGCTTTCTTT.

This chain connects TRBV24-1 to TRBJ2-5; tentative D call: TRBD2 (6 bases). Germline V lookup: CDR1 KGHDR, CDR2 SFDVKD. This CDR3 is built from 13 residues. Trimming left V 4 bases short and J 5 bases short, with 10 bases between. The CDR3 DNA follows: TGTGCCACCAGTGACTGGAGCGGGGAGACCCAGTACTTC. Amino acid sequence: CATSDWSGETQYF.

Of note for this clonotype: This may be a read error: a much more frequent sequence differs by one nucleotide. The chain is built from TRBV27 and TRBJ2-3, with 11 bases that match TRBD2. The junction had 7 bases not matched to a gene; V was cut back by 6 bases and J by 2 bases. Germline V gives CDR1 MNHEY, CDR2 SMNVEV (reference sequence). This CDR3 is built from 16 residues. The CDR3 here is CASRHLAGGSTDTQYF. The CDR3 coding sequence is TGTGCCAGCAGGCACCTAGCGGGGGGCTCCACAGATACGCAGTATTTT.

The chain employs TRBV27 and TRBJ2-3; D uncertain. The CDR3 is made up of 16 amino acids. Germline V gene data show CDR1 as MNHEY and CDR2 as SMNVEV (reference sequence). Between the trimmed V and J ends, which lost 3 bases and 0 bases, there was a span of 13 bases. CDR3 sequence: CASSFLLGLSTDTQYF. The CDR3, as DNA: TGTGCCAGCAGTTTCTTACTGGGTCTTAGCACAGATACGCAGTATTTT.

This clonotype showed up many times. The CDR3 spells CASSSSGGAGDTQYF. The DNA for the CDR3 is TGTGCCAGCAGCTCTAGCGGGGGGGCCGGAGATACGCAGTATTTT. The chain recombines TRBV7-2 with TRBJ2-3, with 12 bases that match TRBD2. The CDR3 is 15 amino acids. J gave up 5 bases and V 4 bases, and 4 bases lay outside the gene matches. The germline V gene has CDR1 SGHTA and CDR2 FQGNSA.

This clonotype has ten or more counts. The chain links TRBV7-2 to TRBJ1-2; D gene unclear. The CDR3 is made up of 12 amino acids. Germline loops: CDR1 SGHTA, CDR2 FQGNSA. Trimming left V 5 bases short and J 8 bases short, with 12 bases between. The chain's CDR3 is CASSRPGDGYTF. The CDR3 DNA reads as TGTGCCAGCAGCCGCCCGGGCGACGGCTACACCTTC.

J is TRBJ1-3 and V is TRBV6-2 or TRBV6-3; D unclear. V shed 0 bases and J shed 2 bases, with 8 bases lying between them. The CDR3 totals 15 residues. The germline CDR1 and CDR2 sequences are MNHEY and SVGEGT. The CDR3 sequence is CASSYSMAAGNTIYF. The CDR3 DNA sequence: TGTGCCAGCAGTTACTCGATGGCAGCTGGAAACACCATATATTTT.

This clonotype has at least ten counts. The chain links TRBV7-6 to TRBJ2-1; 8 bases are a match to TRBD2. In germline, CDR1 is SGHVS, CDR2 FNYEAQ. The CDR3 loop spans 16 amino acids. V was clipped by 1 base and J by 7 bases; unmatched bases: 9. CDR3 amino acids: CASSLGDGGALNEQFF. CDR3 DNA sequence: TGTGCCAGCAGCTTAGGTGACGGGGGGGCGTTGAATGAGCAGTTCTTC.

This clonotype was detected only a few times. The chain has TRBV6-2 or TRBV6-3 and TRBJ2-5; TRBD2 matches at 9 bases. V gave up 0 bases and J gave up 2 bases; unmatched junction bases: 7. The CDR3 runs to 17 residues. Germline-derived CDR1 and CDR2 are MNHEY and SVGEGT. CDR3 DNA: TGTGCCAGCAGTTACTCATCGATAGCGGGGGAACAAGAGACCCAGTACTTC. Amino acid sequence: CASSYSSIAGEQETQYF.

This clonotype was recorded at least ten times. The rearrangement joins TRBV7-2 to TRBJ2-7; D not certain. The CDR3 spans 12 residues. The V end was cut by 4 bases, the J end by 7 bases, with 11 bases between. Germline values: CDR1 SGHTA, CDR2 FQGNSA. The CDR3 reads CASSYHGREQYV. CDR3 in DNA: TGTGCCAGCAGCTACCACGGGCGGGAGCAGTACGTC.

The J gene is TRBJ2-5, the V gene TRBV15; TRBD1 matches at 7 bases. V was clipped by 5 bases and J by 2 bases; unmatched bases: 17. There are 18 residues in the CDR3. Germline values: CDR1 LNHNV, CDR2 YYDKDF (reference sequence). The CDR3 spells CATSSRQGRMLQQETQYF. Written as DNA, the CDR3 is TGTGCCACCAGCTCCAGACAGGGCCGTATGCTACAACAAGAGACCCAGTACTTC.

About this clonotype itself: One junction end does not reproduce the germline sequence, and a read error may be involved. The chain recombines TRBV6-1 with TRBJ1-3; perhaps TRBD1 as D (5 bases). From germline, CDR1 is MNHNS and CDR2 SASEGT. The length of the CDR3 is 16 residues. The CDR3 DNA reads TGTGCCAGCAATGAAGCCGCCTGGGGACCTGGAAACACCATATATTTT. Translating it yields CASNEAAWGPGNTIYF.

This clonotype came up a few times. The chain carries TRBV6-5 and TRBJ1-2; no reliable D call. Looked up from germline, CDR1 is MNHEY and CDR2 is SVGAGI. CDR3 length: 13 residues. The V end lost 2 bases, the J end lost 4 bases, and 8 bases lay between the germline ends. The CDR3, as DNA: TGTGCCAGCAGTTACATTAACAGCTATGGCTACACCTTC. The encoded protein is CASSYINSYGYTF.

The rearrangement links TRBV4-1 to TRBJ2-7; D perhaps matches TRBD1 (6 bases). Trimming stripped 3 bases from V and 6 bases from J, with 18 bases between. This CDR3 has 15 residues. From germline, CDR1 is MGHRA and CDR2 YSYEKL. CDR3 sequence reads: CASSHHQASRGEQYF. CDR3 in DNA: TGCGCCAGCAGCCACCATCAGGCTAGCAGGGGCGAGCAGTACTTC.

This sequence joins TRBV5-1 and TRBJ2-1; 7 bases are shared with TRBD1. Germline assignment: CDR1 SGHRS and CDR2 YFSETQ. CDR3 length equals 12 residues. J was trimmed by 14 bases and V by 3 bases; bases with no gene match: 8. CDR3 DNA sequence: TGCGCCAGCAGCTCGGAGACAGGGCAGAAGTTCTTC. Amino acids: CASSSETGQKFF.

V is TRBV27 and J is TRBJ2-1, with 15 nucleotides matching TRBD2. V was clipped by 8 bases and J by 6 bases; unmatched bases: 5. Germline V gene lookup returns CDR1 MNHEY and CDR2 SMNVEV (reference sequence). The CDR3 is made up of 15 amino acids. The CDR3 here is CASHPGLAGGNEQFF. CDR3 bases: TGTGCCAGCCATCCGGGACTAGCGGGGGGCAATGAGCAGTTCTTC.

In its sample, this clonotype was seen many times. This chain connects TRBV7-2 to TRBJ1-4; tentatively, D is TRBD1 (6 bases). Trimming pared 0 bases from V and 6 bases from J, leaving 17 bases between. CDR1 is SGHTA, CDR2 FQGNSA, per germline. The CDR3 extends over 17 amino acids. DNA of the CDR3: TGTGCCAGCAGCTTAGCCGGAATACAGGGCGATTATGAAAAACTGTTTTTT. Amino acid sequence: CASSLAGIQGDYEKLFF.

This chain links TRBV27 with TRBJ2-5; 7 bases map to TRBD2. The V and J ends lost 6 bases and 8 bases, in that order; junction bases with no gene match: 6. CDR3 size: 12 residues. Germline values: CDR1 MNHEY, CDR2 SMNVEV (reference sequence). The CDR3 coding sequence is TGTGCCAGCAGCATGGGGGGGGGTACCCAGTACTTC. It encodes CASSMGGGTQYF.

The chain joins TRBV7-9 to TRBJ2-5, with 12 bases identical to TRBD2. The J segment lost 4 bases and the V segment lost 5 bases, leaving 5 bases of the junction unmatched. CDR1 is SEHNR, CDR2 FQNEAQ, per germline (reference sequence). The CDR3 runs 15 residues. The CDR3, as DNA: TGTGCCAGCAGCACGCTAGCGGGGGGGGGAGAGACCCAGTACTTC. Encoded protein: CASSTLAGGGETQYF.

This clonotype was counted between two and nine times. The chain carries TRBV27 and TRBJ1-2; no clear D gene. The V end lost 5 bases, the J end lost 2 bases, and 12 bases lay between the germline ends. The CDR3 has 14 residues. Germline loops: CDR1 MNHEY, CDR2 SMNVEV (reference sequence). The CDR3 spells CASSPDFLNYGYTF. DNA for the CDR3: TGTGCCAGCAGTCCGGACTTCCTGAACTATGGCTACACCTTC.

The V call is TRBV27, the J call TRBJ2-7; 9 bases are a match to TRBD1. CDR3 length: 15 amino acids. Germline CDR1 reads MNHEY; CDR2 reads SMNVEV (reference sequence). With 5 bases clipped from V and 1 base from J, the junction kept 6 bases outside the gene matches. The chain's CDR3 is CASSETGGWSYEQYV. The CDR3 DNA sequence: TGTGCCAGCAGTGAAACAGGGGGCTGGTCCTACGAGCAGTACGTC.

The chain combines TRBV10-3 with TRBJ2-5; 16 bases map to TRBD2. CDR1 and CDR2 from the germline V gene are ENHRY and SYGVKD. V lost 4 bases, J lost 2 bases, and 4 bases stayed unmatched. This CDR3 has 17 amino acids. The CDR3, as DNA: TGTGCCATCAGTGGAGGGACTAGCGGGGGGGCACAAGAGACCCAGTACTTC. Its translation is CAISGGTSGGAQETQYF.

This chain links TRBV9 with TRBJ1-2, with D perhaps TRBD1 (6 bases). CDR1 SGDLS and CDR2 YYNGEE come from the germline V gene. The ends were cut back, 5 bases at V and 4 bases at J, with 12 bases in the middle. CDR3 size: 13 residues. CDR3 sequence reads: CASRSGHLYGYTF. The CDR3 DNA reads as TGTGCCAGCAGATCGGGACACCTCTATGGCTACACCTTC.

In this sample, this clonotype turned up a few times. One end of the junction varies from germline; a read error may be responsible. The chain employs TRBV7-7 and TRBJ1-1, with D hard to call. Germline loops: CDR1 SSHAT, CDR2 FNYEAQ (reference sequence). This CDR3 has 13 residues. The CDR3 region has the DNA TGTGCTAGCAGCTCGGACGAGAACACTGAAGCTTTCTTT. It is translated as CASSSDENTEAFF. The whole variable domain, filled in from reference TRBV7-7 and TRBJ1-1, reads GAGVSQSPRYKVTKRGQDVTLRCDPISSHATLYWYQQALGQGPEFLTYFNYEAQPDKSGLPSDRFSAERPEGSISTLTIQRTEQRDSAMYRCASSSDENTEAFFGQGTRLTVV.

The V gene is TRBV19, the J gene TRBJ2-4, with 7 bases that match TRBD1. The trim removed 7 bases at V and 0 bases at J, leaving 6 bases unmatched. Germline V gene data show CDR1 as LNHDA and CDR2 as SQIVND (reference sequence). CDR3 length: 15 residues. CDR3 in DNA: TGTGCCAGTACCAAGACAGGGATAGCCAAAAACATTCAGTACTTC. Translating gives CASTKTGIAKNIQYF.